These 21 T cell receptor beta chains share one sample of origin, sequenced in a study of T cell repertoires and HLA-DP antigens. Only in-frame clones appear in the TCRdb table, and some are missing; sequencing was by immunoSEQ multiplex PCR. In the table there are 55,000 to 80,000 clones, roughly 78% of which are singletons. The antigens for these receptors are not known. The specimen was CD4+ T cells from PBMCs. These receptor sequences come from a man in his sixties in good health and CMV-seronegative.

This clone was counted a few times. V usage is TRBV19 and J usage is TRBJ1-1, with a tentative D call TRBD1 (6 bases). The CDR3 loop spans 14 amino acids. V gave up 4 bases and J gave up 5 bases, with 14 bases separating them. Germline CDR1 LNHDA, CDR2 SQIVND (reference sequence). The CDR3 loop is CASSTQGKGTEAFF. The CDR3 DNA follows: TGTGCCAGTAGTACCCAGGGGAAGGGGACTGAAGCTTTCTTT.

The chain is built from TRBV5-1 and TRBJ1-1, with 8 nucleotides matching TRBD1. This CDR3 region has 14 residues. The germline V gene has CDR1 SGHRS and CDR2 YFSETQ. V shed 4 bases, J shed 5 bases, and the junction held 7 bases outside the gene matches. CDR3 loop: CASSKTGARTEAFF. Written as DNA, the CDR3 is TGCGCCAGCAGCAAGACAGGGGCGAGGACTGAAGCTTTCTTT.

The rearrangement links TRBV19 to TRBJ1-1; D uncertain. Germline CDR1 and CDR2: LNHDA and SQIVND (reference sequence). V gave up 2 bases and J gave up 0 bases, with 7 bases separating them. This CDR3 is built from 14 residues. The CDR3 loop is CASSISPLNTEAFF. CDR3 nucleotides: TGTGCCAGTAGTATAAGTCCGCTGAACACTGAAGCTTTCTTT.

V gene TRBV7-9 combines with J gene TRBJ2-7; D gene ambiguous. V lost 1 base to trimming and J lost 4 bases, with 11 bases between them. Germline values: CDR1 SEHNR, CDR2 FQNEAQ (reference sequence). The CDR3 totals 14 residues. CDR3 in amino acids: CASSLVPPPYEQYF. The CDR3 DNA follows: TGTGCCAGCAGCTTAGTCCCCCCCCCTTACGAGCAGTACTTC.

Of note for this clone: This could be a read error, since a much larger clone is one nucleotide away. Other DNA sequences in the same sample also yield this CDR3. CDR3 protein: CASSRDRNYGYTF. The CDR3 DNA reads as TGTGCCAGCAGCCGGGACCGTAACTATGGCTACACCTTC. The gene calls are TRBV11-2 and TRBJ1-2, with D maybe TRBD1 (5 bases). V lost 5 bases, J lost 1 base, and 8 bases lay in between. This CDR3 contains 13 residues. Germline CDR1 and CDR2: SGHAT and FQNNGV.

This clone was observed a handful of times. The chain combines TRBV7-2 with TRBJ2-3; the D is unclear. With 5 bases removed from V and 6 bases from J, the gap between germline ends came to 12 bases. There are 13 residues in the CDR3. From germline, CDR1 is SGHTA and CDR2 FQGNSA. CDR3 region: CASSRTQADTQYF. The DNA of the CDR3 is TGTGCCAGCAGCCGAACCCAGGCGGATACGCAGTATTTT.

The V call is TRBV29-1, the J call TRBJ2-7, with D perhaps given as TRBD1 or TRBD2 (5 bases each). The length of the CDR3 is 13 residues. The germline V and J ends were trimmed by 1 base and 1 base, with 8 bases remaining between them. Germline V gene data show CDR1 as SQVTM and CDR2 as ANQGSEA. CDR3 residues: CSVEGGKSYEQYF. In nucleotides, the CDR3 is TGCAGCGTTGAAGGGGGGAAGTCCTACGAGCAGTACTTC.

The gene calls are TRBV5-1 and TRBJ1-4, with TRBD1 matching 9 bases. After removal of 0 bases from V and 5 bases from J, the junction contained 5 bases not matched to a gene. This CDR3 comprises 16 residues. The germline CDR1 and CDR2 sequences are SGHRS and YFSETQ. This chain's CDR3 is CASSLAPGTGNEKLFF. CDR3 in DNA: TGCGCCAGCAGCTTGGCCCCCGGGACAGGGAATGAAAAACTGTTTTTT.

This clone came up once. V gene TRBV9 combines with J gene TRBJ2-2; 7 nucleotides align to TRBD2. The CDR3 runs to 16 residues. The junction had 9 bases not matched to a gene; V was cut back by 0 bases and J by 7 bases. Germline values: CDR1 SGDLS, CDR2 YYNGEE. The CDR3 DNA reads as TGTGCCAGCAGCGTAGGTTCGGCGGGGGTGGACGGGGAGCTGTTTTTT. Protein: CASSVGSAGVDGELFF. Filled out from reference TRBV9 and TRBJ2-2, the complete variable domain reads DSGVTQTPKHLITATGQRVTLRCSPRSGDLSVYWYQQSLDQGLQFLIQYYNGEERAKGNILERFSAQQFPDLHSELNLSSLELGDSALYFCASSVGSAGVDGELFFGEGSRLTVL.

The chain is built from TRBV18 and TRBJ2-5; tentatively, D is TRBD1 (5 bases). The V gene lost 9 bases and the J gene lost 3 bases, with 17 bases spanning the gap. CDR3 length: 14 residues. CDR1 is KGHSH, CDR2 LQKENI, per germline. CDR3 loop: CASTFLVDKETQYF. For the CDR3, the DNA is TGTGCCAGTACATTCCTGGTGGACAAAGAGACCCAGTACTTC.

The chain combines TRBV30 with TRBJ1-4; 7 bases map to TRBD1. Germline V lookup: CDR1 GTSNPN, CDR2 SVGIG (reference sequence). The CDR3 covers 16 residues. The V segment lost 2 bases and the J segment 0 bases; nucleotides outside the gene matches: 6. As DNA, the CDR3 is TGTGCCTGGAGTAAGGGACAGCTCGCAACTAATGAAAAACTGTTTTTT. Its translation: CAWSKGQLATNEKLFF.

This chain links TRBV5-6 with TRBJ2-7; the D call may be TRBD1 or TRBD2 (6 bases each). Per germline, CDR1 SGHDT and CDR2 YYEEEE. The CDR3 is made up of 13 amino acids. V shed 1 base and J shed 3 bases, with 8 bases lying between them. DNA of the CDR3: TGTGCCAGCAGCTTGAAGGGGGGCTACGAGCAGTACGTC. It specifies CASSLKGGYEQYV.

The chain links TRBV2 to TRBJ2-7, with TRBD2 as a possible D gene (6 bases). Germline-derived CDR1 and CDR2 are SNHLY and FYNNEI. The V end was cut by 4 bases, the J end by 3 bases, with 13 bases between. The CDR3 has 14 amino acids. The CDR3 sequence: CASSVEGSNYEQYF. As DNA, the CDR3 is TGTGCCAGCAGTGTGGAGGGTTCGAACTACGAGCAGTACTTC.

The chain links TRBV2 to TRBJ1-5; possibly TRBD1 for D (6 bases). The germline CDR1 and CDR2 sequences are SNHLY and FYNNEI. V was clipped by 6 bases and J by 0 bases, with 9 bases between them. This CDR3 has 14 amino acids. DNA of the CDR3: TGTGCCAGCAGGAAGGACAGTAGCAATCAGCCCCAGCATTTT. This gives the protein CASRKDSSNQPQHF.

The count of this clone is one. The chain recombines TRBV6-5 with TRBJ2-1, with 7 nucleotides matching TRBD2. The CDR3 is 15 amino acids. V lost 4 bases to trimming and J lost 3 bases; unmatched junction nucleotides: 6. Germline loops: CDR1 MNHEY, CDR2 SVGAGI. The CDR3 DNA reads TGTGCCAGCAGTTCACTAGCGCATAGCTACAATGAGCAGTTCTTC. Protein: CASSSLAHSYNEQFF.

The chain recombines TRBV7-2 with TRBJ2-7, with TRBD1 identical over 7 bases. The CDR3 runs 15 residues. The trim removed 0 bases at V and 3 bases at J, leaving 5 bases unmatched. Looked up from germline, CDR1 is SGHTA and CDR2 is FQGNSA. The CDR3 loop is CASSLAGTAFYEQYV. The CDR3 region has the DNA TGTGCCAGCAGCTTAGCGGGGACAGCATTCTACGAGCAGTACGTC.

The chain is built from TRBV7-2 and TRBJ1-4; D not certain. V was pared by 5 bases and J by 8 bases, with 12 bases between. The germline CDR1 and CDR2 sequences are SGHTA and FQGNSA. The CDR3 spans 13 residues. CDR3 bases: TGTGCCAGCAGCCAACCATCGGGGGAAAAACTGTTTTTT. The encoded protein is CASSQPSGEKLFF.

The chain recombines TRBV7-9 with TRBJ1-1; TRBD1 matches 10 bases. J lost 1 base, V lost 5 bases, and 4 bases had no gene match. The CDR3 length is 15 residues. Germline values: CDR1 SEHNR, CDR2 FQNEAQ (reference sequence). As DNA, the CDR3 is TGTGCCAGCAGCCCATGGGACAGGGGGAACACTGAAGCTTTCTTT. Translating it yields CASSPWDRGNTEAFF.

This clone was detected only a few times. This chain joins TRBV19 and TRBJ1-2; D is unclear. The V end was cut by 5 bases, the J end by 8 bases, with 15 bases between. Germline assignment: CDR1 LNHDA and CDR2 SQIVND (reference sequence). This CDR3 comprises 13 residues. In nucleotides, the CDR3 is TGTGCCAGTAGTGGATGGACCCAGGAAGGCTACACCTTC. Protein sequence: CASSGWTQEGYTF. Filled out from reference TRBV19 and TRBJ1-2, the complete variable domain reads DGGITQSPKYLFRKEGQNVTLSCEQNLNHDAMYWYRQDPGQGLRLIYYSQIVNDFQKGDIAEGYSVSREKKESFPLTVTSAQKNPTAFYLCASSGWTQEGYTFGSGTRLTVV.

The CDR3: CASSPAGRNSPLHF. CDR3 coding DNA: TGTGCCAGCAGTCCGGCCGGGCGTAATTCACCCCTCCACTTT. The chain recombines TRBV7-8 with TRBJ1-6; D is undetermined. The germline gives CDR1 SGHVS, CDR2 FQNEAQ. V dropped 6 bases and J dropped 6 bases, with 12 bases sitting between them. The length of the CDR3 is 14 residues.

The gene calls are TRBV9 and TRBJ2-7; 8 nucleotides match TRBD2. Germline CDR1 and CDR2: SGDLS and YYNGEE. The CDR3 is 17 amino acids. The J segment lost 3 bases and the V segment lost 0 bases, leaving 11 bases of the junction unmatched. CDR3 nucleotides: TGTGCCAGCAGCGTAGGGACGGGAGGGAGCCCTATCTACGAGCAGTACGTC. It translates to CASSVGTGGSPIYEQYV.